This TCR beta chain was sequenced in a study of blood T cells in healthy people across ages (dated by TCRdb to the mid-2010s). Notes on the research overall: In model experiments, roughly one uniquely barcoded TCR beta cDNA molecule per two T cells was captured by template switching. To track age-related changes in TCR beta repertoire diversity, the study relied on deep sequencing normalized with unique cDNA molecular identifiers. The donors were divided into four age groups: young (average around 15 years), middle-aged (about 40), aged (around 59) and long-lived (about 84). To avoid experimental bias, donors of different ages were distributed randomly across sequencing lanes. Two additional independent replicas of 1 million unique cDNA reads from the same blood draw were analyzed for two donors (one aged 18 to 30 and one aged 80 or older). What the authors observed across the whole study: There was a strong correlation between observed TCR beta diversity and the percentage of naive T cells measured by flow cytometry. As age increased, observed TCR beta diversity per million T cells dropped in a roughly linear way, and a significant reduction was already evident by age about 40. Compared with the aged group, the long-lived group had more naive CD4+ T cells, fewer expanded clones and increased TCR diversity, suggesting age selection. Donor CMV infection status was unknown, potentially confounding age-related changes in expanded clonotypes. Bulk unsorted PBMC profiling prevented conclusive comparison of naive and antigen-experienced compartments. Estimates of total diversity based on one million sequenced T cells were regarded as lower bounds and as underestimates.

The library was prepared using 5' RACE. Sequencer: Illumina HiSeq 2500. A second PCR of about 6 to 11 cycles was run with a J-beta primer mix and a sample-barcoded 5' primer. Each TCR beta cDNA molecule received a unique molecular identifier from a template-switch 5' adaptor carrying 12 random nucleotides. Each sample yielded at least 2.5 million CDR3-containing paired-end reads. The Mint cDNA synthesis kit, primed by a TRBC-specific oligonucleotide, was used to synthesize first-strand cDNA from all RNA. All cDNA was treated with uracil-DNA glycosylase and then went through a first 18-cycle PCR with the universal primers M1SS and BC2_uni_R. As for the original processing: Each sample was normalized by randomly selecting 1 million high-quality reads, each carrying a distinct molecular identifier. Instead of being binned into consensus sequences, reads that shared molecular identifiers were thrown out. MiTCR, with a Q25 quality threshold and the strictest error-elimination algorithm, was used for CDR3 identification, clonotype clustering and error correction. A nonparametric unseen species model with Euler transformation was used to estimate lower-bound total TCR beta diversity. TCRdb trimmed the raw reads at Q25, called clones with MiXCR and kept productive beta chains. Every CDR3 protein is listed once, alongside the most common genes and DNA of its rows. The authors' filters were not applied to this entry. For this sample there are some 1.4 million distinct CDR3 sequences; roughly 40% appear just once. Less than 8% of the sample is in the top ten clones.

The roughly 39 donors, aged roughly 6 to 95 years, were systemically healthy Caucasian individuals from Russia. Roughly 9 milliliters of peripheral blood were drawn from each donor into EDTA-treated Vacutainer tubes. PBMCs were isolated by Ficoll-Paque density-gradient centrifugation, with at least 6 million obtained per sample. Total RNA, at least 6 micrograms per sample, was extracted from PBMCs with Trizol reagent. For every donor, an aliquot of PBMCs went through flow cytometry to measure the percentages of naive CD45RAhigh/CD27high T cells. Only a few counts were recorded for this clonotype. This clone's antigen is unknown. No base quality values were provided; no much bigger clone lies one nucleotide off. V and J are trimmed by 1 base and 5 bases, and the gene matches miss 7 bases of the junction. The germline V gene yields SGHRS for CDR1 and YFSETQ for CDR2. From cysteine to phenylalanine, the CDR3 is 15 amino acids long. Just the 45-base CDR3 DNA is kept, in frame starting at base 1.

Sequences were obtained from blood. The chain is assembled from TRBV5-1 and TRBJ2-3; 7 middle bases align to TRBD2. This clonotype originated in a woman aged 18 to 35 in good health. The nucleotide sequence reads as follows: TGCGCCAGCAGCTTGAGCGGGATTAGCGGAGATACGCAGTATTTT. It specifies CASSLSGISGDTQYF.